Listed here are 15 T cell receptor beta chains from one sample, sequenced in a study of T cell repertoires in cytomegalovirus infection. A single record per CDR3 protein comes from TCRdb applying MiXCR to the reads. The data hold approximately 630,000 distinct CDR3 sequences, with 20% to 25% observed a single time. Sequenced input: CD8+ T cells from PBMCs. These receptors were taken from a human donor in good health (CMV status not recorded). Some clones in this sample may be carry-over from other donors' samples.

As regards this clonotype: A much bigger clone sits one base away, suggesting this may be a read error. The CDR3 does not end in the conserved phenylalanine or tryptophan, so this is likely a read error. V usage is TRBV7-2 and J usage is TRBJ2-1; 8 positions match TRBD1. Germline-derived CDR1 and CDR2 are SGHTA and FQGNSA. V lost 1 base, J lost 8 bases, and 10 bases stayed unmatched. The CDR3 sequence is 16 residues long. The CDR3 DNA is TGTGCCAGCAGCTTAGAGGGGGCAGGGGGCTTACATGAGCAGTTCTCC. Its translation is CASSLEGAGGLHEQFS.

This rearrangement joins TRBV12-3 or TRBV12-4 to TRBJ2-5; D unresolved. V shed 6 bases and J shed 2 bases, with 7 bases lying between them. The CDR3 is 12 amino acids. Written as DNA, the CDR3 is TGTGCCAGCAGCAAAGTGCAAGAGACCCAGTACTTC. The encoded protein is CASSKVQETQYF.

The V gene is TRBV2, the J gene TRBJ1-1, with TRBD1 identical over 7 bases. V trimming: 6 bases; J trimming: 7 bases; junction bases outside the gene matches: 8. Germline-derived CDR1 and CDR2 are SNHLY and FYNNEI. This CDR3 contains 13 residues. In DNA form, the CDR3 reads TGTGCCAGCAGAAGGACAGGAGGGGATGAAGCTTTCTTT. This gives the protein CASRRTGGDEAFF.

The rearrangement uses TRBV5-6 and TRBJ2-1; 16 bases agree with TRBD2. CDR3 length: 14 amino acids. The germline CDR1 and CDR2 sequences are SGHDT and YYEEEE. J gave up 8 bases and V 8 bases, and 4 bases lay outside the gene matches. CDR3 bases: TGTGCCAGACCCGGGACTAGCGGGGGGGATGAGCAGTTCTTC. Its translation: CARPGTSGGDEQFF.

This clonotype was detected a few times. This chain links TRBV5-6 with TRBJ1-1, with 11 nucleotides matching TRBD1. V lost 2 bases, J lost 1 base, and 7 bases stayed unmatched. The germline gives CDR1 SGHDT, CDR2 YYEEEE. The CDR3 is made up of 17 amino acids. The CDR3 bases are TGTGCCAGCAGCTTCGACGGGACAGGGGGTTCGAACACTGAAGCTTTCTTT. Residues: CASSFDGTGGSNTEAFF. The whole variable domain, remainder taken from reference TRBV5-6 and TRBJ1-1, is DAGVTQSPTHLIKTRGQQVTLRCSPKSGHDTVSWYQQALGQGPQFIFQYYEEEERQRGNFPDRFSGHQFPNYSSELNVNALLLGDSALYLCASSFDGTGGSNTEAFFGQGTRLTVV.

This clonotype was seen a few times. The chain combines TRBV28 with TRBJ2-7, with 10 nucleotides matching TRBD1. V was pared by 0 bases and J by 5 bases, with 4 bases of the junction left unmatched. Germline CDR1 reads MDHEN; CDR2 reads SYDVKM. This CDR3 is built from 15 residues. CDR3 DNA: TGTGCCAGCAGTTTATGGGGGACAGGGGAGGACGAGCAGTACGTC. Protein: CASSLWGTGEDEQYV.

This clonotype was recorded a few times. The CDR3 DNA follows: TGTGCCAGCAGCTTCATTAGGGAAAACACCGGGGAGCTGTTTTTT. Protein sequence: CASSFIRENTGELFF. The chain uses TRBV7-9 and TRBJ2-2; no reliable D call. Germline CDR1 is SEHNR and CDR2 is FQNEAQ (reference sequence). V was trimmed by 3 bases and J by 2 bases, leaving 10 bases between them. CDR3 length: 15 residues. Full variable domain (remainder filled in from reference TRBV7-9 and TRBJ2-2): DTGVSQNPRHKITKRGQNVTFRCDPISEHNRLYWYRQTLGQGPEFLTYFQNEAQLEKSRLLSDRFSAERPKGSFSTLEIQRTEQGDSAMYLCASSFIRENTGELFFGEGSRLTVL.

This clonotype was found a few times. This sequence joins TRBV2 and TRBJ1-1; 7 nucleotides match TRBD1. The germline CDR1 and CDR2 sequences are SNHLY and FYNNEI. Germline trimming cut 8 bases from V and 6 bases from J; bases unmatched to any gene: 6. This CDR3 has 12 residues. This CDR3 is CASYRGLAEAFF. The CDR3 nucleotides read TGTGCCAGCTACAGGGGCCTCGCTGAAGCTTTCTTT.

A few counts support this clonotype. The genes are TRBV7-9 and TRBJ2-1, with D perhaps matching TRBD1 (6 bases). V lost 1 base and J 6 bases, leaving 10 bases between the germline ends. Germline CDR1 is SEHNR and CDR2 is FQNEAQ (reference sequence). The CDR3 totals 14 residues. CDR3: CASSLGGTTNEQFF. CDR3 nucleotides: TGTGCCAGCAGCTTAGGTGGGACAACCAATGAGCAGTTCTTC. The complete variable domain, with remaining parts taken from reference TRBV7-9 and TRBJ2-1, reads DTGVSQNPRHKITKRGQNVTFRCDPISEHNRLYWYRQTLGQGPEFLTYFQNEAQLEKSRLLSDRFSAERPKGSFSTLEIQRTEQGDSAMYLCASSLGGTTNEQFFGPGTRLTVL.

At least ten counts were recorded for this clonotype. The rearrangement joins TRBV28 to TRBJ2-5; TRBD2 aligns across 10 bases. Germline lookup yields CDR1 MDHEN and CDR2 SYDVKM. Trimming at V came to 5 bases and at J to 6 bases, leaving 6 bases not matched to a gene. This CDR3 is built from 14 residues. The CDR3 here is CASSITSGVKTQYF. The DNA for the CDR3 is TGTGCCAGCAGTATCACTAGCGGGGTAAAGACCCAGTACTTC.

This clonotype was picked up a small number of times. The gene calls are TRBV13 and TRBJ1-2; 11 bases align to TRBD1. This CDR3 is built from 14 residues. V lost 1 base to trimming and J lost 8 bases; unmatched junction nucleotides: 3. Germline V lookup: CDR1 PRHDT, CDR2 FYEKMQ (reference sequence). CDR3 loop: CASSLEDRGQGYTF. In DNA form, the CDR3 reads TGTGCCAGCAGCTTAGAGGACAGGGGGCAAGGCTACACCTTC.

This clonotype was seen many times. The gene calls are TRBV7-8 and TRBJ2-7; D may be TRBD2 (6 bases). Germline-derived CDR1 and CDR2 are SGHVS and FQNEAQ. The CDR3 is 13 residues long. Trimming took 4 bases from V and 5 from J, leaving 12 bases between them. This CDR3 is CASSSSGGHEQYF. As DNA, the CDR3 is TGTGCCAGCAGCTCCTCCGGGGGACACGAGCAGTACTTC.

This clonotype has just a few counts. The chain uses TRBV27 and TRBJ1-2; D possibly corresponds to TRBD1 (5 bases). Trimming shortened V by 0 bases and J by 4 bases, and 9 bases separated the two germline ends. CDR3 length equals 14 residues. CDR1 is MNHEY, CDR2 SMNVEV, per germline (reference sequence). The CDR3 region has the DNA TGTGCCAGCAGTTTATCGGACACTTTCTATGGCTACACCTTC. Protein product: CASSLSDTFYGYTF.

The chain joins TRBV20-1 to TRBJ2-7; 9 bases are a match to TRBD1. The germline V gene encodes CDR1 DFQATT and CDR2 SNEGSKA (reference sequence). This CDR3 comprises 14 residues. After removal of 5 bases from V and 2 bases from J, the junction contained 7 bases not matched to a gene. The CDR3 is CSAGDRDSTYEQYF. CDR3 DNA sequence: TGCAGTGCTGGGGACAGGGATTCGACCTACGAGCAGTACTTC.

The chain couples TRBV25-1 to TRBJ1-1; TRBD1 matches 8 bases. J was trimmed by 10 bases and V by 8 bases; bases with no gene match: 3. CDR3 length equals 10 residues. The germline V gene encodes CDR1 MGHDK and CDR2 SYGVNS. CDR3 bases: TGTGCCAGCCAGGGGGCTGGAGCTTTCTTT. Translation gives CASQGAGAFF.